Each of the 24 T cell receptor beta chains below was sequenced from the same sample in a study of blood T cell repertoires in COVID-19. Assay used: immunoSEQ multiplex PCR; TCRdb lists only in-frame clones, some missing. This sample has approximately 200,000 clones, with about 81% found just once. Sequenced: peripheral blood. The receptor set was obtained from a woman of 80 years or more with COVID-19, enrolled during active disease.

This sequence joins TRBV19 and TRBJ2-1, with 12 bases fitting TRBD2. Germline trimming cut 5 bases from V and 8 bases from J; bases unmatched to any gene: 7. Germline V gene sequence: CDR1 LNHDA, CDR2 SQIVND (reference sequence). CDR3 length equals 15 residues. CDR3 sequence: CASSVLAGGPYEQFF. CDR3 nucleotide sequence: TGTGCCAGTAGTGTCCTAGCGGGAGGGCCCTATGAGCAGTTCTTC.

The rearrangement uses TRBV20-1 and TRBJ2-7; D remains ambiguous. Germline V gene data show CDR1 as DFQATT and CDR2 as SNEGSKA (reference sequence). Trimming stripped 2 bases from V and 4 bases from J, with 3 bases between. This CDR3 comprises 10 residues. CDR3 region: CSARQYEQYF. The CDR3 nucleotides are TGCAGTGCTAGACAGTACGAGCAGTACTTC.

The chain joins TRBV27 to TRBJ2-7; 13 positions agree with TRBD2. The germline V gene encodes CDR1 MNHEY and CDR2 SMNVEV (reference sequence). V shed 6 bases and J 3 bases; nucleotides not matched to a gene: 5. The CDR3 covers 15 residues. This CDR3 reads CASRGLAGNLYEQYF. The CDR3 DNA sequence: TGTGCCAGCAGGGGACTAGCGGGGAACCTCTACGAGCAGTACTTC.

The chain joins TRBV9 to TRBJ2-6; no clear D. Germline V gene sequence: CDR1 SGDLS, CDR2 YYNGEE. The CDR3 extends over 16 amino acids. V lost 2 bases and J lost 2, with 11 bases in between. CDR3 residues: CASSVSSPPGANVLTF. CDR3 coding DNA: TGTGCCAGCAGCGTTAGTAGCCCTCCTGGGGCCAACGTCCTGACTTTC.

The chain couples TRBV27 to TRBJ2-7; the D gene is possibly TRBD1 (5 bases). The CDR3 is 15 amino acids. In germline, CDR1 is MNHEY, CDR2 SMNVEV (reference sequence). V lost 2 bases, J lost 0 bases, and 11 bases lay in between. CDR3 sequence: CASSLRRGSSYEQYF. CDR3 DNA sequence: TGTGCCAGCAGTTTAAGAAGGGGAAGCTCCTACGAGCAGTACTTC.

CDR3 DNA sequence: TGTGCCAGCAGTACCGCGAGGGGGTTCGCTGAAGCTTTCTTT. Protein: CASSTARGFAEAFF. This chain links TRBV27 with TRBJ1-1, with D possibly TRBD1 on 6 matching bases. Looked up from germline, CDR1 is MNHEY and CDR2 is SMNVEV (reference sequence). CDR3 size: 14 residues. V was shortened by 5 bases and J by 6 bases, with 16 bases between the two germline ends.

The chain has TRBV19 and TRBJ2-3; 7 bases are shared with TRBD1. CDR1 and CDR2 (germline): LNHDA, SQIVND (reference sequence). The CDR3 is 21 amino acids. V shed 6 bases, J shed 0 bases, and the junction held 24 bases outside the gene matches. The chain's CDR3 is CASSSRVRGRLTPTSTDTQYF. Here the CDR3 DNA reads TGTGCCAGTAGCTCCCGGGTAAGGGGGCGATTGACTCCGACTAGCACAGATACGCAGTATTTT.

The chain couples TRBV7-3 to TRBJ2-1, with D tentatively TRBD2 (5 bases). V lost 1 base, J lost 0 bases, and 16 bases lay in between. Germline V lookup: CDR1 SGHTA, CDR2 FQGTGA. The CDR3 is 18 amino acids. As DNA, the CDR3 is TGTGCCAGCAGCTTAAGTCCTAGAATGGGGAGCTCCTACAATGAGCAGTTCTTC. Translating gives CASSLSPRMGSSYNEQFF.

The chain combines TRBV10-3 with TRBJ1-6; D gene ambiguous. The V gene's germline CDR1 is ENHRY and CDR2 SYGVKD. Trimming shortened V by 4 bases and J by 8 bases, and 9 bases separated the two germline ends. The CDR3 totals 13 residues. For the CDR3, the DNA is TGTGCCATCAGTGGGCGGAAGGATTCACCCCTCCACTTT. Its protein is CAISGRKDSPLHF.

The CDR3 nucleotides read TGTGCCATCAGTATGACGACGGCGGACGGGGGCGAGCAGTACTTC. Translating gives CAISMTTADGGEQYF. The chain couples TRBV10-3 to TRBJ2-7; possible D gene TRBD2, 6 bases. Germline V gene sequence: CDR1 ENHRY, CDR2 SYGVKD. The V gene lost 5 bases and the J gene lost 6 bases, with 20 bases spanning the gap. The CDR3 contains 15 residues.

The chain combines TRBV11-2 with TRBJ2-1, with 7 bases matching TRBD2. This CDR3 spans 17 amino acids. Germline lookup yields CDR1 SGHAT and CDR2 FQNNGV. V lost 0 bases, J lost 4 bases, and 9 bases stayed unmatched. The CDR3 reads CASSLDTGLAAYNEQFF. The DNA of the CDR3 is TGTGCCAGCAGCTTAGATACGGGCCTAGCGGCGTACAATGAGCAGTTCTTC.

This rearrangement joins TRBV29-1 to TRBJ2-7; TRBD1 matches 7 bases. The ends lost 5 bases at V and 2 bases at J; junction bases unmatched: 12. This CDR3 is 15 amino acids long. CDR1 and CDR2 from the germline V gene are SQVTM and ANQGSEA. The CDR3 here is CSVPLRDSLTYEQYF. The CDR3 coding sequence is TGCAGCGTTCCCTTACGGGACAGCCTAACCTACGAGCAGTACTTC.

The chain carries TRBV7-9 and TRBJ2-2; 7 bases are shared with TRBD1. V was clipped by 6 bases and J by 2 bases; unmatched bases: 6. This CDR3 has 15 amino acids. Per germline, CDR1 SEHNR and CDR2 FQNEAQ (reference sequence). This CDR3 reads CASRRGTDNTGELFF. CDR3 in DNA: TGTGCCAGCAGGAGAGGGACAGATAACACCGGGGAGCTGTTTTTT.

The rearrangement links TRBV27 to TRBJ2-5; 12 bases fit TRBD2. The germline CDR1 and CDR2 sequences are MNHEY and SMNVEV (reference sequence). J was trimmed by 4 bases and V by 6 bases; bases with no gene match: 6. The CDR3 consists of 15 residues. CDR3 protein: CASRRLAGVIETQYF. The CDR3 DNA follows: TGTGCCAGCAGACGACTAGCGGGAGTTATAGAGACCCAGTACTTC.

V usage is TRBV5-1 and J usage is TRBJ2-1; TRBD2 agrees at 11 bases. The germline V gene has CDR1 SGHRS and CDR2 YFSETQ. Germline trimming cut 2 bases from V and 7 bases from J; bases unmatched to any gene: 5. The CDR3 loop spans 15 amino acids. CDR3 in DNA: TGCGCCAGCAGCTTATCGACTAGCGGGATAAATGAGCAGTTCTTC. Its protein product is CASSLSTSGINEQFF.

V and J are TRBV5-8 and TRBJ1-4, with no clear D. Between the trimmed V and J ends, which lost 6 bases and 2 bases, there was a span of 11 bases. The germline V gene encodes CDR1 SGHTS and CDR2 YDEGEE. The length of the CDR3 is 14 residues. CDR3 residues: CASNRGGTNEKLFF. The CDR3 DNA follows: TGTGCCAGCAACCGGGGAGGGACTAATGAAAAACTGTTTTTT.

This chain links TRBV6-1 with TRBJ2-7; 9 bases align to TRBD1. This CDR3 comprises 17 residues. Losses at the gene ends were 4 bases for V and 2 bases for J; bases not matched to a gene: 12. Germline V gives CDR1 MNHNS, CDR2 SASEGT. CDR3 protein: CASSVPPGTGRAYEQYF. In DNA form, the CDR3 reads TGTGCCAGCAGTGTACCGCCCGGGACAGGGAGGGCCTACGAGCAGTACTTC.

The sample holds one count of this clone. The rearrangement uses TRBV20-1 and TRBJ2-2, with TRBD2 identical over 10 bases. The CDR3 extends over 15 amino acids. V trimming: 3 bases; J trimming: 6 bases; junction bases outside the gene matches: 7. The germline V gene encodes CDR1 DFQATT and CDR2 SNEGSKA (reference sequence). The CDR3 reads CSASLSGRAPGELFF. CDR3 nucleotides: TGCAGTGCTAGTCTCAGCGGGAGGGCCCCCGGGGAGCTGTTTTTT.

The sample holds one count of this clone. This chain connects TRBV13 to TRBJ2-2, with TRBD2 matching 9 bases. J lost 0 bases, V lost 6 bases, and 5 bases had no gene match. This CDR3 is 16 amino acids long. The germline CDR1 and CDR2 sequences are PRHDT and FYEKMQ (reference sequence). CDR3 coding DNA: TGTGCCAGCAGTATAGCGGGGGCCTCGAACACCGGGGAGCTGTTTTTT. Translating it yields CASSIAGASNTGELFF.

The genes are TRBV19 and TRBJ2-3, with a possible D match to TRBD2 (5 bases). V lost 6 bases and J lost 3, with 13 bases in between. Germline V lookup: CDR1 LNHDA, CDR2 SQIVND (reference sequence). The CDR3 has 14 residues. CDR3 in amino acids: CASSPFTRTDTQYF. CDR3 in DNA: TGTGCCAGTAGCCCCTTTACTAGGACAGATACGCAGTATTTT.

The chain couples TRBV5-6 to TRBJ1-5; D is possibly TRBD1 (5 bases). This CDR3 has 14 amino acids. V shed 1 base and J shed 7 bases, with 12 bases lying between them. Per the germline V gene, CDR1 is SGHDT and CDR2 is YYEEEE. CDR3 DNA: TGTGCCAGCAGCTTGAGGGGACTTGAACAGCCCCAGCATTTT. It yields the protein CASSLRGLEQPQHF.

The chain combines TRBV5-6 with TRBJ1-2; no firm D call. CDR1 and CDR2 from the germline V gene are SGHDT and YYEEEE. CDR3 size: 13 residues. Trimming removed 3 bases at V and 4 bases at J, with 10 bases between. CDR3 bases: TGTGCCAGCAGCTCGGGGAGAGGCTATGGCTACACCTTC. Translation gives CASSSGRGYGYTF.

This sequence joins TRBV5-1 and TRBJ2-1; the D is unclear. Germline CDR1 reads SGHRS; CDR2 reads YFSETQ. The ends were cut back, 5 bases at V and 0 bases at J, with 12 bases in the middle. The CDR3 runs 15 residues. The DNA of the CDR3 is TGCGCCAGCAGACAACTACCTGACTCCTACAATGAGCAGTTCTTC. Amino acid sequence: CASRQLPDSYNEQFF.

This clone was picked up a small number of times. Other DNA sequences of this sample code for an identical CDR3. V and J are TRBV7-2 and TRBJ2-7; a possible D gene is TRBD1 (5 bases). CDR3 length: 14 residues. Trimming left V 0 bases short and J 0 bases short, with 6 bases between. The germline V gene has CDR1 SGHTA and CDR2 FQGNSA. The CDR3 bases are TGTGCCAGCAGCTTAGCGGGGCGCTCCTACGAGCAGTACTTC. As protein: CASSLAGRSYEQYF.